These T cell receptor beta chains were read from a single sample in a study of blood T cell repertoires in COVID-19. Libraries were prepared by immunoSEQ multiplex PCR; TCRdb keeps only in-frame clonotypes and omits some of them. This sample has about 220,000 clones; around four fifths occur once, and the top ten carry roughly 5%. Sequenced material: PBMCs or T cells enriched from blood (not recorded which). All receptors derive from a woman aged 45-65 years who had been exposed to COVID-19. The CDR3 runs from the conserved cysteine through the conserved F or W. The D gene is left open where the match is weak. Some rows mark clone size as missing; the rest say once, few, many or name a class of expanded clone.

clone size: NA
V gene: TRBV10-3
D gene: TRBD2
J gene: TRBJ2-1
CDR3 protein: CAISEVGSGAKYNEQFF
CDR3 DNA: TGTGCCATCAGTGAGGTTGGTAGCGGGGCTAAATACAATGAGCAGTTCTTC

clone size: NA
V gene: TRBV19
D gene: TRBD1
J gene: TRBJ1-5
CDR3 protein: CASSSTGDQPQHF
CDR3 DNA: TGTGCCAGTAGTAGTACAGGGGACCAGCCCCAGCATTTT

clone size: NA
V gene: TRBV14
D gene: NA
J gene: TRBJ2-7
CDR3 protein: CASSSITGGGYEQYF
CDR3 DNA: TGTGCCAGCAGCTCAATAACAGGGGGGGGCTACGAGCAGTACTTC

clone size: NA
V gene: TRBV2
D gene: NA
J gene: TRBJ1-4
CDR3 protein: CASSDREKLFF
CDR3 DNA: TGTGCCAGCAGTGACCGTGAAAAACTGTTTTTT

clone size: NA
V gene: TRBV5-1
D gene: NA
J gene: TRBJ1-5
CDR3 protein: CASSLAVNQPQHF
CDR3 DNA: TGCGCCAGCAGCTTGGCAGTCAATCAGCCCCAGCATTTT

clone size: NA
V gene: TRBV6-5
D gene: TRBD1
J gene: TRBJ1-2
CDR3 protein: CASSYTPGQAYGYTF
CDR3 DNA: TGTGCCAGCAGTTACACCCCGGGACAGGCGTATGGCTACACCTTC

clone size: NA
V gene: TRBV28
D gene: NA
J gene: TRBJ2-1
CDR3 protein: CASITGSYNEQFF
CDR3 DNA: TGTGCCAGCATCACGGGTTCCTACAATGAGCAGTTCTTC

clone size: NA
V gene: TRBV4-3
D gene: NA
J gene: TRBJ1-1
CDR3 protein: CASSHVDGGAFF
CDR3 DNA: TGCGCCAGCAGCCATGTCGATGGGGGGGCTTTCTTT

clone size: NA
V gene: TRBV7-2
D gene: TRBD1
J gene: TRBJ2-1
CDR3 protein: CASSSPGQELVNEQFF
CDR3 DNA: TGTGCCAGCAGCTCTCCGGGACAGGAATTGGTGAATGAGCAGTTCTTC

clone size: NA
V gene: TRBV5-1
D gene: TRBD2
J gene: TRBJ2-5
CDR3 protein: CASSLYRGLGSHETQYF
CDR3 DNA: TGCGCCAGCAGCTTGTATAGGGGACTAGGATCTCATGAGACCCAGTACTTC

clone size: few
V gene: TRBV5-5
D gene: TRBD1
J gene: TRBJ1-2
CDR3 protein: CASSLRGGGGNYGYTF
CDR3 DNA: TGTGCCAGCAGCTTGAGAGGGGGCGGCGGAAACTATGGCTACACCTTC

clone size: once
V gene: TRBV14
D gene: NA
J gene: TRBJ1-5
CDR3 protein: CASSLSQGPQHF
CDR3 DNA: TGTGCCAGCAGCCTCTCCCAGGGGCCCCAGCATTTT

clone size: NA
V gene: TRBV6-2/TRBV6-3
D gene: TRBD1
J gene: TRBJ2-7
CDR3 protein: CASSWGPGQAALEQYF
CDR3 DNA: TGTGCCAGCAGTTGGGGTCCGGGACAGGCTGCGTTAGAGCAGTACTTC

clone size: NA
V gene: TRBV2
D gene: TRBD1
J gene: TRBJ2-7
CDR3 protein: CASSDGQGRDEQYF
CDR3 DNA: TGTGCCAGCAGTGATGGACAGGGTCGCGACGAGCAGTACTTC

clone size: once
V gene: TRBV29-1
D gene: NA
J gene: TRBJ1-2
CDR3 protein: CSVEAGRGRRYGYTF
CDR3 DNA: TGCAGCGTTGAAGCGGGCAGGGGACGACGTTATGGCTACACCTTC

clone size: NA
V gene: TRBV2
D gene: NA
J gene: TRBJ1-1
CDR3 protein: CASSGDLPGGSFF
CDR3 DNA: TGTGCCAGCAGCGGTGATCTCCCCGGAGGGTCTTTCTTT

clone size: NA
V gene: TRBV27
D gene: TRBD1
J gene: TRBJ2-7
CDR3 protein: CASSYRGDYEQYF
CDR3 DNA: TGTGCCAGCAGCTACAGGGGAGACTACGAGCAGTACTTC

clone size: few
V gene: TRBV29-1
D gene: TRBD1
J gene: TRBJ1-1
CDR3 protein: CSVGRDSITEAFF
CDR3 DNA: TGCAGCGTTGGCAGGGACAGTATCACTGAAGCTTTCTTT

clone size: NA
V gene: TRBV6-5
D gene: TRBD1
J gene: TRBJ2-7
CDR3 protein: CATRTGFSSYEQYF
CDR3 DNA: TGTGCCACCCGGACAGGGTTTAGCTCCTACGAGCAGTACTTC

clone size: NA
V gene: TRBV18
D gene: TRBD2
J gene: TRBJ2-1
CDR3 protein: CASSGSTSGGLNEQFF
CDR3 DNA: TGTGCCAGCTCAGGATCGACTAGCGGGGGACTCAATGAGCAGTTCTTC

clone size: NA
V gene: TRBV18
D gene: TRBD1
J gene: TRBJ1-2
CDR3 protein: CASSPLGQGTNYGYTF
CDR3 DNA: TGTGCCAGCTCACCACTGGGACAGGGAACTAACTATGGCTACACCTTC

clone size: NA
V gene: TRBV5-6
D gene: NA
J gene: TRBJ1-5
CDR3 protein: CASSLRLQLQAQHF
CDR3 DNA: TGTGCCAGCAGCTTGCGTTTGCAGCTTCAGGCCCAGCATTTT

clone size: NA
V gene: TRBV19
D gene: TRBD1
J gene: TRBJ1-2
CDR3 protein: CASRGQINYGYTF
CDR3 DNA: TGTGCCAGTAGGGGACAGATTAACTATGGCTACACCTTC

clone size: NA
V gene: TRBV9
D gene: NA
J gene: TRBJ1-2
CDR3 protein: CASSSRGGYTF
CDR3 DNA: TGTGCCAGCAGCTCGCGGGGTGGCTACACCTTC

clone size: NA
V gene: TRBV19
D gene: NA
J gene: TRBJ2-6
CDR3 protein: CASSRQLNAPGSGANVLTF
CDR3 DNA: TGTGCCAGTAGTAGACAGCTTAACGCCCCCGGGTCTGGGGCCAACGTCCTGACTTTC

clone size: NA
V gene: TRBV13
D gene: NA
J gene: TRBJ1-6
CDR3 protein: CASSLTLGPEVSSPLHF
CDR3 DNA: TGTGCCAGCAGCTTAACCCTAGGCCCGGAGGTGAGCTCACCCCTCCACTTT

clone size: NA
V gene: TRBV29-1
D gene: TRBD1
J gene: TRBJ2-2
CDR3 protein: CSVKTGGNTGELFF
CDR3 DNA: TGCAGCGTTAAAACAGGGGGGAACACCGGGGAGCTGTTTTTT

clone size: NA
V gene: TRBV5-4
D gene: NA
J gene: TRBJ2-7
CDR3 protein: CASSLGPDRIYEQYF
CDR3 DNA: TGTGCCAGCAGCTTGGGCCCTGACAGGATCTACGAGCAGTACTTC

clone size: NA
V gene: TRBV5-5
D gene: NA
J gene: TRBJ1-2
CDR3 protein: CASSRAEGSLYGYTF
CDR3 DNA: TGTGCCAGCAGCAGGGCCGAGGGATCTCTCTATGGCTACACCTTC

clone size: NA
V gene: TRBV11-2
D gene: NA
J gene: TRBJ2-2
CDR3 protein: CASSPRVGGTGELFF
CDR3 DNA: TGTGCCAGCAGTCCTCGGGTCGGGGGAACAGGGGAGCTGTTTTTT

clone size: NA
V gene: TRBV11-2
D gene: NA
J gene: TRBJ2-1
CDR3 protein: CASSLPKGDEQFF
CDR3 DNA: TGTGCCAGCAGCTTACCGAAAGGAGATGAGCAGTTCTTC

clone size: NA
V gene: TRBV6-1
D gene: TRBD1
J gene: TRBJ1-3
CDR3 protein: CASRTGTGVGNTIYF
CDR3 DNA: TGTGCCAGCAGAACCGGGACAGGGGTTGGAAACACCATATATTTT

clone size: once
V gene: TRBV7-2
D gene: NA
J gene: TRBJ1-2
CDR3 protein: CASSQGTYGYTF
CDR3 DNA: TGTGCCTCCTCCCAGGGTACATATGGCTACACCTTC

clone size: NA
V gene: TRBV5-1
D gene: TRBD1
J gene: TRBJ1-2
CDR3 protein: CASSLRQGLAIYGYTF
CDR3 DNA: TGCGCCAGCAGCCTACGACAGGGTTTGGCTATTTATGGCTACACCTTC

clone size: NA
V gene: TRBV19
D gene: NA
J gene: TRBJ1-4
CDR3 protein: CASSIGMGSWEKLFF
CDR3 DNA: TGTGCCAGTAGTATAGGCATGGGCAGCTGGGAAAAACTGTTTTTT

clone size: once
V gene: TRBV15
D gene: NA
J gene: TRBJ2-3
CDR3 protein: CATSSAGIGTDTQYF
CDR3 DNA: TGTGCCACCAGCAGTGCAGGGATCGGCACAGATACGCAGTATTTT

clone size: NA
V gene: TRBV10-3
D gene: TRBD1
J gene: TRBJ2-1
CDR3 protein: CAISEGDRGYEQFF
CDR3 DNA: TGTGCCATCAGTGAAGGGGACAGGGGCTATGAGCAGTTCTTC

clone size: NA
V gene: TRBV4-3
D gene: TRBD1
J gene: TRBJ1-2
CDR3 protein: CASSPRRGEYGYTF
CDR3 DNA: TGCGCCAGCAGCCCTCGCAGGGGGGAGTATGGCTACACCTTC

clone size: few
V gene: TRBV9
D gene: NA
J gene: TRBJ1-1
CDR3 protein: CASSLDTRGTEAFF
CDR3 DNA: TGTGCCAGCAGCCTCGACACCCGAGGGACTGAAGCTTTCTTT

clone size: NA
V gene: TRBV5-4
D gene: NA
J gene: TRBJ2-3
CDR3 protein: CASSSGHPDTDTQYF
CDR3 DNA: TGTGCCAGCAGTTCGGGACACCCGGACACAGATACGCAGTATTTT

clone size: few
V gene: TRBV18
D gene: TRBD2
J gene: TRBJ2-5
CDR3 protein: CASSRTAGGVGETQYF
CDR3 DNA: TGTGCCAGCTCACGAACTGCGGGGGGCGTGGGAGAGACCCAGTACTTC

clone size: NA
V gene: TRBV5-1
D gene: NA
J gene: TRBJ2-3
CDR3 protein: CASSLARYSTDTQYF
CDR3 DNA: TGCGCCAGCAGCTTGGCGAGGTACTCCACAGATACGCAGTATTTT

clone size: NA
V gene: TRBV24-1
D gene: NA
J gene: TRBJ1-1
CDR3 protein: CATSDRTGWTEAFF
CDR3 DNA: TGTGCCACCAGTGACCGAACAGGGTGGACTGAAGCTTTCTTT

clone size: NA
V gene: TRBV13
D gene: NA
J gene: TRBJ1-1
CDR3 protein: CASSPVWQVAEAFF
CDR3 DNA: TGTGCCAGCAGCCCCGTTTGGCAAGTCGCTGAAGCTTTCTTT

clone size: NA
V gene: TRBV19
D gene: NA
J gene: TRBJ2-3
CDR3 protein: CASSPLGRTDTQYF
CDR3 DNA: TGTGCCAGTAGTCCCTTGGGCCGCACAGATACGCAGTATTTT

clone size: NA
V gene: TRBV5-4
D gene: NA
J gene: TRBJ1-1
CDR3 protein: CASRPDRLNTEAFF
CDR3 DNA: TGTGCCAGCAGGCCGGACAGACTGAACACTGAAGCTTTCTTT

clone size: NA
V gene: TRBV5-1
D gene: NA
J gene: TRBJ2-5
CDR3 protein: CASSLSGPTQETQYF
CDR3 DNA: TGCGCCAGCAGCTTGTCTGGGCCAACTCAAGAGACCCAGTACTTC

clone size: NA
V gene: TRBV15
D gene: TRBD1
J gene: TRBJ1-6
CDR3 protein: CATSPRTGLGSPLHF
CDR3 DNA: TGTGCCACCAGCCCCCGGACAGGGCTGGGATCACCCCTCCACTTT

clone size: NA
V gene: TRBV20-1
D gene: NA
J gene: TRBJ1-1
CDR3 protein: CSARTPAGAFF
CDR3 DNA: TGCAGTGCTAGGACACCTGCAGGAGCTTTCTTT

clone size: NA
V gene: TRBV30
D gene: TRBD1
J gene: TRBJ1-2
CDR3 protein: CAWRASGTGGKGYTF
CDR3 DNA: TGTGCCTGGAGGGCCTCCGGGACAGGGGGCAAAGGCTACACCTTC

clone size: NA
V gene: TRBV6-5
D gene: TRBD1
J gene: TRBJ2-7
CDR3 protein: CASSYSWTGGYEQYF
CDR3 DNA: TGTGCCAGCAGTTACTCTTGGACAGGGGGTTACGAGCAGTACTTC

clone size: NA
V gene: TRBV6-1
D gene: TRBD1
J gene: TRBJ1-5
CDR3 protein: CASSVRGTGGYSNQPQHF
CDR3 DNA: TGTGCCAGCAGTGTACGAGGGACAGGGGGATATAGCAATCAGCCCCAGCATTTT

clone size: NA
V gene: TRBV11-2
D gene: NA
J gene: TRBJ1-5
CDR3 protein: CASSLTGGEALNQPQHF
CDR3 DNA: TGTGCCAGCAGCTTGACCGGAGGGGAGGCCCTCAATCAGCCCCAGCATTTT

clone size: once
V gene: TRBV9
D gene: NA
J gene: TRBJ1-2
CDR3 protein: CAFKHVNYGYTF
CDR3 DNA: TGTGCCTTTAAACACGTTAACTATGGCTACACCTTC